Listed below are T cell receptor beta chains from one sample, sequenced in a study of T cells in Graves' hyperthyroidism and ophthalmopathy. TCRdb used MiXCR to reprocess the multiplex PCR reads, holding one entry per CDR3 protein. The data show over 650,000 distinct CDR3 sequences, about 15% seen once. The sample taken for sequencing was blood. The receptors were sampled from a man aged 18 to 35 with Graves' hyperthyroidism. CDR3s leave out the opening cysteine and the closing phenylalanine or tryptophan. Fields, in order: CDR3 protein, D gene, V gene, J gene. The D gene is left open where the match is weak.

ASSQRPADGYT	NA	TRBV5-6	TRBJ1-2
AGTGGYEQF	TRBD1	TRBV30	TRBJ2-1
ASNQVSLDYEQY	NA	TRBV4-1	TRBJ2-7
ASSHQIPNTEAF	NA	TRBV3-1	TRBJ1-1
ASSIQGQNNSPLH	TRBD1	TRBV2	TRBJ1-6
ASSRDSKKLF	NA	TRBV4-2	TRBJ1-4
ASSPPARAEAF	NA	TRBV9	TRBJ1-1
ASGPESSYNEQF	NA	TRBV5-1	TRBJ2-1
ASSRGTADYGYT	TRBD1	TRBV18	TRBJ1-2
ASSQEDGRAREDEQF	TRBD2	TRBV14	TRBJ2-1
ANPYLLARSSYEQY	TRBD2	TRBV27	TRBJ2-7
ASSSIPRVEQY	NA	TRBV28	TRBJ2-7
ASTLGGRFHEQY	TRBD2	TRBV7-9	TRBJ2-7
SARPLAGPNSYNEQF	TRBD2	TRBV20-1	TRBJ2-1
AIRQAGGRKETQY	TRBD2	TRBV10-3	TRBJ2-5
ATGSGSQDTQY	TRBD2	TRBV15	TRBJ2-3
ASKNAAFYNEQF	NA	TRBV12-3/TRBV12-4	TRBJ2-1
ASSHQGAEQF	NA	TRBV7-7	TRBJ2-1
SALQGVPRYEQY	TRBD1	TRBV20-1	TRBJ2-7
ASSLDSGNEQY	TRBD2	TRBV5-1	TRBJ2-7
ASRDTGTVTDTQY	TRBD1	TRBV2	TRBJ2-3
ASSVSGLLLGNEQF	NA	TRBV25-1	TRBJ2-1
ASSFKRSTDTQY	NA	TRBV6-2/TRBV6-3	TRBJ2-3
SAPLRGGGDEQY	NA	TRBV20-1	TRBJ2-7
ASRPGGFYNEQF	TRBD2	TRBV19	TRBJ2-1
ASSLTSHPGASYEQY	NA	TRBV5-1	TRBJ2-7
SARLAVGNEQF	TRBD2	TRBV29-1	TRBJ2-1
ASSLVGRTSGYNEQF	TRBD2	TRBV5-4	TRBJ2-1
ASSRLSPNIQY	NA	TRBV7-8	TRBJ2-4
ASSYGQDRDTYEQY	TRBD1	TRBV7-9	TRBJ2-7
ASSVTPAMGPREAQY	NA	TRBV9	TRBJ2-5
ASSPVEERAS	NA	TRBV28	TRBJ1-1
ASSAGGTGANVLT	NA	TRBV7-2	TRBJ2-6